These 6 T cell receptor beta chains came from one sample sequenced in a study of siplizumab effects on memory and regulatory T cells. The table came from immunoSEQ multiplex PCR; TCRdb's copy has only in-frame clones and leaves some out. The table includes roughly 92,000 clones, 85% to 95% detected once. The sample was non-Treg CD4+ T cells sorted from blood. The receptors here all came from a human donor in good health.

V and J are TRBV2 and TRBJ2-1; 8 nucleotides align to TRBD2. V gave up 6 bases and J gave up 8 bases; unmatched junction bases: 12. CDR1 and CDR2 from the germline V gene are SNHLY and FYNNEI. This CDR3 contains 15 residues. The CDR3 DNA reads TGTGCCAGCAGGCCGGTAGGGCTAGCGGGCGATGAGCAGTTCTTC. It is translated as CASRPVGLAGDEQFF.

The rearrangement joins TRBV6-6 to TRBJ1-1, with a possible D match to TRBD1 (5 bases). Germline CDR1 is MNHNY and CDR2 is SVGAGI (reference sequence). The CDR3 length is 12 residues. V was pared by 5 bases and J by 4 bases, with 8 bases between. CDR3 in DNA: TGTGCCAGCAGTGGGACGGGCACTGAAGCTTTCTTT. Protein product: CASSGTGTEAFF.

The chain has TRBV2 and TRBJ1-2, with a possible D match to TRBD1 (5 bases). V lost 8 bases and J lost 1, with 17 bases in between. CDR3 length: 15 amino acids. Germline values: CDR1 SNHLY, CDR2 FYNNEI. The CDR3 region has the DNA TGTGCCAGCCTGTATGGACAAGAGAGTAACTATGGCTACACCTTC. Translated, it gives CASLYGQESNYGYTF. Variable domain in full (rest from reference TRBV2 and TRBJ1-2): EPEVTQTPSHQVTQMGQEVILRCVPISNHLYFYWYRQILGQKVEFLVSFYNNEISEKSEIFDDQFSVERPDGSNFTLKIRSTKLEDSAMYFCASLYGQESNYGYTFGSGTRLTVV.

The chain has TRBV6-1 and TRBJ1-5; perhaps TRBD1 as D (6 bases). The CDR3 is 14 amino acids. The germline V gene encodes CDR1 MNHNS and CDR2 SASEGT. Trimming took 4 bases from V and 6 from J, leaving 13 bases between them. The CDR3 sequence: CASSVAGVPQPQHF. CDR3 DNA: TGTGCCAGCAGTGTGGCAGGGGTACCTCAGCCCCAGCATTTT.

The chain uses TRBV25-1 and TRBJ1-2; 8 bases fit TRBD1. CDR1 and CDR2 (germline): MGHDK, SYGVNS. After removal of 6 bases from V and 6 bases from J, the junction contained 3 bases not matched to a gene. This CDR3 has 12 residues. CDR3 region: CASSGTGHGYTF. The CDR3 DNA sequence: TGTGCCAGCAGCGGGACAGGCCATGGCTACACCTTC.

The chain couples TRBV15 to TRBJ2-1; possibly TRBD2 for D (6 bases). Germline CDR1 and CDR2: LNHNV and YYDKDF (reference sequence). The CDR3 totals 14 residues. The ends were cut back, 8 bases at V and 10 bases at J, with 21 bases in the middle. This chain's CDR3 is CATAPGTPSIEQFF. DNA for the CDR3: TGTGCCACCGCCCCCGGGACTCCGTCTATCGAGCAGTTCTTC.